The 21 T cell receptor beta chains listed next were all sequenced from one sample in a study of cytomegalovirus exposure and HLA in healthy donors. Both 60 Vbeta primers and 13 Jbeta primers went into the PCR. Libraries were prepared by immunoSEQ multiplex PCR; TCRdb keeps only in-frame clonotypes and omits some of them. Of about 160,000 clones listed, about 85% are singletons. The sequenced material came from PBMCs. Every receptor here comes from a man aged 18 to 30 in good health and CMV-seropositive.

CDR3 in amino acids: CASSPGGFYEQYF. CDR3 DNA sequence: TGTGCCAGCTCACCCGGCGGGTTCTACGAGCAGTACTTC. The gene calls are TRBV18 and TRBJ2-7; TRBD2 is a possible D gene (5 bases). Trimming shortened V by 3 bases and J by 3 bases, and 9 bases separated the two germline ends. The CDR3 is 13 amino acids. In germline, CDR1 is KGHSH, CDR2 LQKENI.

Here the CDR3 reads CASSQGIAGRLDFQETQYF. CDR3 sequence (DNA): TGTGCCAGCAGCCAAGGTATAGCGGGTCGGCTGGATTTTCAAGAGACCCAGTACTTC. The J gene is TRBJ2-5, the V gene TRBV4-2; 7 bases agree with TRBD2. CDR3 length equals 19 residues. Germline CDR1 and CDR2: LGHNA and YNFKEQ. With 1 base clipped from V and 2 bases from J, the junction kept 16 bases outside the gene matches.

V gene TRBV13 combines with J gene TRBJ2-1; 8 bases line up with TRBD1. The V and J ends lost 5 bases and 12 bases, in that order; junction bases with no gene match: 12. This CDR3 contains 14 residues. Germline V CDR1 and CDR2: PRHDT, FYEKMQ (reference sequence). CDR3 sequence reads: CASSPKGQGGGQFF. The DNA of the CDR3 is TGTGCCAGCAGCCCCAAAGGACAGGGCGGAGGGCAGTTCTTC.

The V gene is TRBV7-2, the J gene TRBJ2-3, with 8 bases that match TRBD1. The CDR3 consists of 13 residues. CDR1 SGHTA and CDR2 FQGNSA come from the germline V gene. Trimming at V came to 5 bases and at J to 8 bases, leaving 6 bases not matched to a gene. CDR3 coding DNA: TGTGCCAGCAGCCAACAGGGGGTTCGTACGCAGTATTTT. Its protein product is CASSQQGVRTQYF.

The V call is TRBV7-3, the J call TRBJ2-3, with TRBD2 identical over 9 bases. The CDR3 has 14 residues. The V gene end was trimmed by 1 base and the J gene end by 8 bases; junction bases not matched to a gene: 4. Germline V gene lookup returns CDR1 SGHTA and CDR2 FQGTGA. The CDR3 region is CASSLSGGAGTQYF. CDR3 DNA sequence: TGTGCCAGCAGCTTAAGCGGGGGGGCAGGTACGCAGTATTTT. Supplemented by reference TRBV7-3 and TRBJ2-3, the full variable domain reads GAGVSQTPSNKVTEKGKYVELRCDPISGHTALYWYRQSLGQGPEFLIYFQGTGAADDSGLPNDRFFAVRPEGSVSTLKIQRTERGDSAVYLCASSLSGGAGTQYFGPGTRLTVL.

This clone was observed a handful of times. This sequence joins TRBV7-2 and TRBJ2-7, with D possibly being TRBD1 (6 bases). V was clipped by 5 bases and J by 5 bases, with 7 bases between them. The CDR3 runs to 11 residues. The V gene's germline CDR1 is SGHTA and CDR2 FQGNSA. The CDR3 DNA follows: TGTGCCAGCAGCCCAGGGGACGAGCAGTACTTC. Its protein product is CASSPGDEQYF.

The V gene is TRBV6-6, the J gene TRBJ2-7, with 8 bases that match TRBD2. Germline V CDR1 and CDR2: MNHNY, SVGAGI (reference sequence). This CDR3 contains 14 residues. V gave up 6 bases and J gave up 1 base; unmatched junction bases: 5. The CDR3, as DNA: TGTGCCAGCAGCTCCAGCGGGGGATCCTACGAGCAGTACTTC. Translating gives CASSSSGGSYEQYF.

The gene calls are TRBV5-6 and TRBJ2-3, with 10 bases fitting TRBD2. The CDR3 is made up of 16 amino acids. The junction had 5 bases not matched to a gene; V was cut back by 2 bases and J by 2 bases. Germline CDR1 reads SGHDT; CDR2 reads YYEEEE. CDR3 sequence (DNA): TGTGCCAGCAGCTTAGGTAGCGGGGGGTACACAGATACGCAGTATTTT. Translation gives CASSLGSGGYTDTQYF.

The chain is built from TRBV2 and TRBJ2-7; 7 bases match TRBD2. The ends lost 1 base at V and 3 bases at J; junction bases unmatched: 9. Germline CDR1 and CDR2: SNHLY and FYNNEI. The CDR3 consists of 16 residues. In nucleotides, the CDR3 is TGTGCCAGCAGTGAAGGTTCGGGACTACAGTACTACGAGCAGTACTTC. This translates into CASSEGSGLQYYEQYF. Variable domain in full (rest from reference TRBV2 and TRBJ2-7): EPEVTQTPSHQVTQMGQEVILRCVPISNHLYFYWYRQILGQKVEFLVSFYNNEISEKSEIFDDQFSVERPDGSNFTLKIRSTKLEDSAMYFCASSEGSGLQYYEQYFGPGTRLTVT.

The chain joins TRBV7-2 to TRBJ1-1; 7 nucleotides align to TRBD1. The CDR3 contains 18 residues. The junction had 15 bases not matched to a gene; V was cut back by 4 bases and J by 1 base. The germline V gene encodes CDR1 SGHTA and CDR2 FQGNSA. CDR3 nucleotide sequence: TGTGCCAGCAGCTCTCCCAAGGGGACAGCGATAGGGAACACTGAAGCTTTCTTT. Its translation is CASSSPKGTAIGNTEAFF.

A note on this clone: Other DNA variants within this sample encode the same CDR3. V is TRBV20-1 and J is TRBJ2-3, with no clear D. The CDR3 spans 11 residues. Trimming left V 4 bases short and J 2 bases short, with 4 bases between. The V gene's germline CDR1 is DFQATT and CDR2 SNEGSKA (reference sequence). CDR3 sequence reads: CSATNTDTQYF. CDR3 in DNA: TGCAGTGCTACTAACACAGATACGCAGTATTTT.

V gene TRBV6-5 combines with J gene TRBJ2-7; D remains unclear. CDR3 length equals 14 residues. V lost 2 bases and J 4 bases, leaving 12 bases between the germline ends. Germline assignment: CDR1 MNHEY and CDR2 SVGAGI. The CDR3 bases are TGTGCCAGCAGTTACACTCACGGTACTTACGAGCAGTACTTC. It yields the protein CASSYTHGTYEQYF.

This chain links TRBV11-3 with TRBJ1-2, with D perhaps TRBD1 (5 bases). With 0 bases removed from V and 8 bases from J, the gap between germline ends came to 10 bases. The CDR3 extends over 13 amino acids. The germline V gene has CDR1 SGHNT and CDR2 YENEEA. CDR3 nucleotides: TGTGCCAGCAGCTTAGATGGCTCAGGGGGCTACACCTTC. Its translation: CASSLDGSGGYTF.

The V call is TRBV27, the J call TRBJ2-1; TRBD2 matches at 14 bases. This CDR3 is 19 amino acids long. In germline, CDR1 is MNHEY, CDR2 SMNVEV (reference sequence). V shed 11 bases, J shed 0 bases, and the junction held 15 bases outside the gene matches. The CDR3 sequence is CASYFRGLAGGRSYNEQFF. CDR3 DNA: TGTGCCTCATACTTTCGCGGACTAGCGGGGGGTCGCTCCTACAATGAGCAGTTCTTC.

This clone was observed once. The chain recombines TRBV10-3 with TRBJ1-2, with D tentatively TRBD1 (5 bases). V lost 0 bases and J 4 bases, leaving 18 bases between the germline ends. CDR3 length: 17 residues. CDR1 is ENHRY, CDR2 SYGVKD, per germline. CDR3 amino acids: CAISESFPRVEGYGYTF. CDR3 bases: TGTGCCATCAGTGAGTCCTTCCCCAGGGTGGAGGGCTATGGCTACACCTTC.

This chain connects TRBV9 to TRBJ2-3; 9 bases are shared with TRBD1. Per the germline V gene, CDR1 is SGDLS and CDR2 is YYNGEE. Germline trimming cut 0 bases from V and 4 bases from J; bases unmatched to any gene: 3. CDR3 length: 15 residues. CDR3 in DNA: TGTGCCAGCAGCGTAGGGGACAGGGAGCCAGATACGCAGTATTTT. It is translated as CASSVGDREPDTQYF.

The chain carries TRBV4-3 and TRBJ2-4, with TRBD1 as a possible D gene (5 bases). Between the trimmed V and J ends, which lost 10 bases and 0 bases, there was a span of 22 bases. This CDR3 spans 17 amino acids. Germline CDR1 is LGHNA and CDR2 is YSLEER. CDR3 DNA sequence: TGCGCCACGCTCCGGACACACCCGAGCCTAGCCAAAAACATTCAGTACTTC. This translates into CATLRTHPSLAKNIQYF.

J is TRBJ1-5 and V is TRBV18, with a tentative D call TRBD1 (5 bases). V lost 3 bases and J 1 base, leaving 13 bases between the germline ends. Germline V lookup: CDR1 KGHSH, CDR2 LQKENI. This CDR3 comprises 16 residues. CDR3 sequence: CASSPQGATSNQPQHF. In DNA, the CDR3 is TGTGCCAGCTCACCCCAGGGCGCCACCAGCAATCAGCCCCAGCATTTT.

The chain recombines TRBV9 with TRBJ2-3, with 8 bases matching TRBD1. Germline values: CDR1 SGDLS, CDR2 YYNGEE. The CDR3 has 16 amino acids. The ends lost 0 bases at V and 1 base at J; junction bases unmatched: 4. As DNA, the CDR3 is TGTGCCAGCAGCGTAGAGAACAGGGGGGGCACAGATACGCAGTATTTT. Its protein is CASSVENRGGTDTQYF.

The V gene is TRBV30, the J gene TRBJ1-2; possible D gene TRBD1, 6 bases. V was pared by 4 bases and J by 5 bases, with 14 bases between. CDR1 and CDR2 (germline): GTSNPN, SVGIG (reference sequence). The CDR3 covers 13 residues. CDR3 amino acids: CAWTTQGPYGYTF. In DNA, the CDR3 is TGTGCCTGGACAACTCAGGGGCCGTATGGCTACACCTTC.

This rearrangement joins TRBV5-1 to TRBJ2-3; 8 bases match TRBD2. Trimming removed 2 bases from V and 4 bases from J; junction bases left unmatched: 3. The CDR3 is 14 residues long. Germline lookup yields CDR1 SGHRS and CDR2 YFSETQ. CDR3 sequence reads: CASSFSGVSDTQYF. The CDR3 region has the DNA TGCGCCAGCAGCTTTAGCGGGGTGTCAGATACGCAGTATTTT.